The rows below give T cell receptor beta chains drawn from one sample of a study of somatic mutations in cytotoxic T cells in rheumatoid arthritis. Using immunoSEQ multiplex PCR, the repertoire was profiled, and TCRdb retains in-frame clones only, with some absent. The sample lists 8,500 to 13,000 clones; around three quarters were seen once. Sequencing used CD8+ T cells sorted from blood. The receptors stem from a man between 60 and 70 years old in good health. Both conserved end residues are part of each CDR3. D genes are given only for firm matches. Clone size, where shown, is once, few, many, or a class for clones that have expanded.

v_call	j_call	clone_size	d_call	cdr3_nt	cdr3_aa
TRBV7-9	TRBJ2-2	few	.	TGTGCCAGCAGCTTAATACAGGGGAACACCGGGGAGCTGTTTTTT	CASSLIQGNTGELFF
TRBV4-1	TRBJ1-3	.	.	TGCGCCAGCAGCCAAGGGGGCCCCACCATATATTTT	CASSQGGPTIYF
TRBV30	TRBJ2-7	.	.	TGTGCCTGGAGTGTAACCGCGGCTCGGGAGCAGTACTTC	CAWSVTAAREQYF
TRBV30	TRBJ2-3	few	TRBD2	TGTGCCTGGAGTGTGGGGGGGGATGGTGTCACAGATACGCAGTATTTT	CAWSVGGDGVTDTQYF
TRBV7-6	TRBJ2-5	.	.	TGTGCCAGCAGCGCCGACCTGGGAGAGACCCAGTACTTC	CASSADLGETQYF
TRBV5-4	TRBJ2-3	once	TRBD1	TGTGCCAGCAGCTTGTGGGGACAGGGGGCTGGCACAGATACGCAGTATTTT	CASSLWGQGAGTDTQYF
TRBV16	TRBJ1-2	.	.	TGTGCCAGCAGCCAATCGAAGGGGTCTGGCTACACCTTC	CASSQSKGSGYTF
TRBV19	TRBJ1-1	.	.	TGTGCCAGTAGTATCGACGGGACCACTGAAGCTTTCTTT	CASSIDGTTEAFF
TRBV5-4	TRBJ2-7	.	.	TGTGCCAGCAGCTTTGACACCACCGAGCAGTACTTC	CASSFDTTEQYF
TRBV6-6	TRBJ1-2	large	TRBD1	TGTGCCAGCAGTTACTCTACAGGGGTCCCCAGTGGCTACACCTTC	CASSYSTGVPSGYTF
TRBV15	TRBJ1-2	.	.	TGTGCCACCAGCAGTAGAGGTCGAGACTATGGCTACACCTTC	CATSSRGRDYGYTF
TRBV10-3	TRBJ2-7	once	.	TGTGCCATCAGTGGGGTGGGAGCGGGGACATCCTACGAGCAGTACTTC	CAISGVGAGTSYEQYF
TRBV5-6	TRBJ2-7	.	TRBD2	TGTGCCAGCAGCCTCCCCGGGGTAGCGGGGTACCACGAGCAGTACTTC	CASSLPGVAGYHEQYF
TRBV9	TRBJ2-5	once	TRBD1	TGTGCCAGCAGCCCCACGGACAGGGGGCTGGAGACCCAGTACTTC	CASSPTDRGLETQYF
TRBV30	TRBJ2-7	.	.	TGTGCCTGGAGTGTGGGTCCGCTGAGGTACGAGCAGTACTTC	CAWSVGPLRYEQYF
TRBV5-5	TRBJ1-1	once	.	TGTGCCAGCAGCTTGGGGAGAGGGACTGAAGCTTTCTTT	CASSLGRGTEAFF
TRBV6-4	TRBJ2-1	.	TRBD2	TGTGCCAGCAGTGCGCTCCCGGGCGGGAGGGAGGTCGGTGAGCAGTTCTTC	CASSALPGGREVGEQFF
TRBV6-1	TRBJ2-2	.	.	TGTGCCAGCCTTAACAGAAACACCGGGGAGCTGTTTTTT	CASLNRNTGELFF
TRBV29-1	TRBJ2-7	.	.	TGCAGCGTTGAAGTTGGGGTTTCCTACGAGCAGTACTTC	CSVEVGVSYEQYF
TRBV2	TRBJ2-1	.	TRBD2	TGTGCCAGCAGCGGGACTAGTCAGTTCTTC	CASSGTSQFF
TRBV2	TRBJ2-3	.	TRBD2	TGTGCCAGCAAACGAGCGGGAGAAGCGACAGATACGCAGTATTTT	CASKRAGEATDTQYF
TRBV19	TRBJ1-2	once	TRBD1	TGTGCCAGTAAGTCTCTCGAAGCCGGGACAGGGGGATACTATGGCTACACCTTC	CASKSLEAGTGGYYGYTF
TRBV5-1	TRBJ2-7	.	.	TGCGCCAGCAGCTTTTTACCCCTCGCCTACGAGCAGTACTTC	CASSFLPLAYEQYF
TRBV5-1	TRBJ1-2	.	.	TGCGCCAGCAGCTTGGCAGGTGACTATGGCTACACCTTC	CASSLAGDYGYTF
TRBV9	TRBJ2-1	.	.	TGTGCCAGCAGCGGAATCTCCTACAATGAGCAGTTCTTC	CASSGISYNEQFF
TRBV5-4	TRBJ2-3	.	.	TGTGCCAGCAGCTCCCTCTCAGATACGCAGTATTTT	CASSSLSDTQYF
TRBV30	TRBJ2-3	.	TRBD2	TGTGCCTGGAGTGCCCGGACTAGCCGGGAAGATACGCAGTATTTT	CAWSARTSREDTQYF
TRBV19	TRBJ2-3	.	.	TGTGCCAGTAGTATTGCGAGAGATACGCAGTATTTT	CASSIARDTQYF
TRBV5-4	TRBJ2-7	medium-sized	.	TGTGCCAGCAGCTTGTCAGGGGCGCGCGAGCAGTACTTC	CASSLSGAREQYF
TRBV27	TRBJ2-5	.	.	TGTGCCAGCAGTACTATTTCCGGGGAGACCCAGTACTTC	CASSTISGETQYF
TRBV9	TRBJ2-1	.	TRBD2	TGTGCCAGCAGCGGACTAGCGGGGGGACCCTACAATGAGCAGTTCTTC	CASSGLAGGPYNEQFF
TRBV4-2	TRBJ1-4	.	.	TGTGCCAGCAGCCAGAAGATGGCCACTAATGAAAAACTGTTTTTT	CASSQKMATNEKLFF
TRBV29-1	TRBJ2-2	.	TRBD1	TGCAGCGTTGATGGGGAAAGGGGGCTCCCCGGGGAGCTGTTTTTT	CSVDGERGLPGELFF